This TCR beta chain was found in a study of cytomegalovirus exposure and HLA in healthy donors. Whole-study results and caveats: Excluded: some indistinguishable V segments such as TRBV6-2 and TRBV6-3. The number of N-insertions in an Asian-associated ancestry cluster was reportedly below the roughly 620-donor mean in a later analysis.

The germline gives CDR1 SGHDN, CDR2 FVKESK. This CDR3 is 13 amino acids long. PCR primers comprised 60 Vbeta and 13 Jbeta primers. Generated by immunoSEQ multiplex PCR, the TCRdb table keeps only in-frame clones and is missing some. Of some 120,000 clones listed, approximately 81% were seen once; the top ten hold roughly 4.3%. Points on this clone: Its target is unknown. A read error may account for a junction end that differs from germline.

The V call is TRBV14, the J call TRBJ2-7; TRBD1 matches at 7 bases. The origin of this receptor is a man under 40 in good health and CMV-seropositive. Material: PBMCs. CDR3 bases: TGTGCCAGCAGCCAGACCAACAGGGGAGATCAGAGCTTC. Encoded protein: CASSQTNRGDQSF.